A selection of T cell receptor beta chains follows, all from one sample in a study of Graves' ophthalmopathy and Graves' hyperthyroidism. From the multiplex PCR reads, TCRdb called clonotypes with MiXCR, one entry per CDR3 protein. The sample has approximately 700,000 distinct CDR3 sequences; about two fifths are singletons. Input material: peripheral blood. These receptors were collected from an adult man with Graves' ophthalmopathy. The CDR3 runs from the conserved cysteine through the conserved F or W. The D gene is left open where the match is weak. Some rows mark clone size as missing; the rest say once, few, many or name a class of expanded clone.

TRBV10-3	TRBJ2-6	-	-	CAISVGPDTGANVLTF	TGTGCCATCAGTGTGGGACCAGACACCGGGGCCAACGTCCTGACTTTC
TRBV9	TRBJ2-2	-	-	CASSPRTRHTGELFF	TGTGCCAGCAGCCCGCGGACACGGCATACCGGGGAGCTGTTTTTT
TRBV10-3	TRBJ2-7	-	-	CASGRPGTYEQYF	TGTGCCAGCGGGCGGCCAGGAACCTACGAGCAGTACTTC
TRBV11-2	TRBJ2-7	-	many	CASSLGQGRFVYEQYF	TGTGCCAGCAGCTTAGGGCAGGGGAGATTTGTCTACGAGCAGTACTTC
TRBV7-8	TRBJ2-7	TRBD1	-	CASSHFGQDLSYEQYF	TGCGCCAGCAGCCATTTCGGACAGGACCTGTCCTACGAGCAGTACTTC
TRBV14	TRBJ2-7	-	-	CASSQTGQYF	TGTGCCAGCAGCCAAACGGGGCAGTACTTC
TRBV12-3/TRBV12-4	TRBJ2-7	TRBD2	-	CASSRIAGGYEQYF	TGTGCCAGCAGTCGGATAGCGGGGGGGTACGAGCAGTACTTC
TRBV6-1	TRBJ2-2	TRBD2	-	CASSEGAGGYGELFF	TGTGCCAGCAGTGAAGGAGCGGGGGGTTACGGGGAGCTGTTTTTT
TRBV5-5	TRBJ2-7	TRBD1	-	CASGIDRGPGEQYF	TGTGCCAGCGGCATCGACAGGGGGCCGGGCGAGCAGTACTTC
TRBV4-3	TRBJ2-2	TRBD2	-	CASSPGLARGTGELFF	TGCGCCAGCAGCCCGGGACTAGCTCGAGGCACCGGGGAGCTGTTTTTT
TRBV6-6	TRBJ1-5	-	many	CASRDSNQPQHF	TGTGCCAGCAGGGATAGCAATCAGCCCCAGCATTTT